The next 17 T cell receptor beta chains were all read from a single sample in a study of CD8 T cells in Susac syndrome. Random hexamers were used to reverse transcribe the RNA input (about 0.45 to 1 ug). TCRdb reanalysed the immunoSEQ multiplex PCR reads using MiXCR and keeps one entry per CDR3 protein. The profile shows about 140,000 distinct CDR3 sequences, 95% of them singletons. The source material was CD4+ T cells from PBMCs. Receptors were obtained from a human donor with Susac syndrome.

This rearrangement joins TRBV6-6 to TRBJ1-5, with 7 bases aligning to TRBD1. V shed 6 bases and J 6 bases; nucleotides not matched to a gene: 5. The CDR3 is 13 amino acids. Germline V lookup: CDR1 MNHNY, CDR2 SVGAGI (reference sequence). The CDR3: CASRTGLVQPQHF. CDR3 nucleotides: TGTGCCAGCAGGACAGGGCTGGTTCAGCCCCAGCATTTT.

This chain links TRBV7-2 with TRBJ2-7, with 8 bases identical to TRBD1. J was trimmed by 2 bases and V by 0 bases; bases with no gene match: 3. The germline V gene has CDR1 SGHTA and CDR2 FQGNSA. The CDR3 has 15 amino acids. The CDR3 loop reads CASSLASTGAYEQYF. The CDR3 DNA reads TGTGCCAGCAGCTTAGCCTCGACAGGGGCCTACGAGCAGTACTTC. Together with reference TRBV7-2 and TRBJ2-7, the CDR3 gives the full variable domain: GAGVSQSPSNKVTEKGKDVELRCDPISGHTALYWYRQSLGQGLEFLIYFQGNSAPDKSGLPSDRFSAERTGGSVSTLTIQRTQQEDSAVYLCASSLASTGAYEQYFGPGTRLTVT.

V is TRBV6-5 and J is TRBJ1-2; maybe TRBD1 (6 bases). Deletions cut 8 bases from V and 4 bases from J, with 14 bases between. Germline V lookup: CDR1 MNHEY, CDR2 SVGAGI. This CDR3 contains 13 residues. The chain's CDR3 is CASSRADSYGYTF. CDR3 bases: TGTGCCAGCTCTCGGGCGGACAGCTATGGCTACACCTTC.

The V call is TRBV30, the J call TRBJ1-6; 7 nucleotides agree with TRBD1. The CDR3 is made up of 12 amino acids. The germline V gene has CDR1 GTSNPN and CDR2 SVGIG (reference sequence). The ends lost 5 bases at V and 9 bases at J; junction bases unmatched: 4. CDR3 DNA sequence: TGTGCCTGGCGACAGGGTCTTTCACCCCTCCACTTT. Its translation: CAWRQGLSPLHF.

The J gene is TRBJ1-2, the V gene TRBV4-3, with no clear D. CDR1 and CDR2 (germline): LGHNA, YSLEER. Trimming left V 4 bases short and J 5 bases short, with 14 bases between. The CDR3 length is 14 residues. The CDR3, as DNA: TGCGCCAGCAGCCCCGAGTTAGGAGCTTATGGCTACACCTTC. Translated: CASSPELGAYGYTF.

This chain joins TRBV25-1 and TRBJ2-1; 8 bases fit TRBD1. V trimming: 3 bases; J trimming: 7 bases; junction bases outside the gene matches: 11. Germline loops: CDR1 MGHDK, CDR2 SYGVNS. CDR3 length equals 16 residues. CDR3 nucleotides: TGTGCCAGCAGTGACCCCCTTGGACAGGGACTGAATGAGCAGTTCTTC. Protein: CASSDPLGQGLNEQFF.

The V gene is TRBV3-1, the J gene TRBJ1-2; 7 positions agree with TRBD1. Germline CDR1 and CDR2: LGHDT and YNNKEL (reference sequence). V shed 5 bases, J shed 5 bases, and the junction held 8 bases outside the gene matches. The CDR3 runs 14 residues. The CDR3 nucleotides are TGTGCCAGCAGCGGACGGGACAGACGGTATGGCTACACCTTC. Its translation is CASSGRDRRYGYTF. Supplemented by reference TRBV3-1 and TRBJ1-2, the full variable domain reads DTAVSQTPKYLVTQMGNDKSIKCEQNLGHDTMYWYKQDSKKFLKIMFSYNNKELIINETVPNRFSPKSPDKAHLNLHINSLELGDSAVYFCASSGRDRRYGYTFGSGTRLTVV.

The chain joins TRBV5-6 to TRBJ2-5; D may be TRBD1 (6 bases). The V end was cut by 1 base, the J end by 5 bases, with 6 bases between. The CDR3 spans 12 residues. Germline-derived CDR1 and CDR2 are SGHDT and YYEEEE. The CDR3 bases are TGTGCCAGCAGCTTGACAGGGGAGACCCAGTACTTC. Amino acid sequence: CASSLTGETQYF.

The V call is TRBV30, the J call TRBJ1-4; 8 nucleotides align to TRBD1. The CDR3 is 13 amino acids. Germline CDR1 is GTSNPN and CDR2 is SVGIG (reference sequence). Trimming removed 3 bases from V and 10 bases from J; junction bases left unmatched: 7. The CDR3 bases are TGTGCCTGGAGCGGTCAGGGGGCGGGAAAACTGTTTTTT. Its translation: CAWSGQGAGKLFF.

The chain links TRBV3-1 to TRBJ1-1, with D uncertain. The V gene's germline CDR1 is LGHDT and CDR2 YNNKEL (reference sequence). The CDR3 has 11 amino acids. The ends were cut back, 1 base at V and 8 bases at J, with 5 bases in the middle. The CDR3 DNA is TGTGCCAGCAGCCAAGTCGGGGAAGCTTTCTTT. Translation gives CASSQVGEAFF.

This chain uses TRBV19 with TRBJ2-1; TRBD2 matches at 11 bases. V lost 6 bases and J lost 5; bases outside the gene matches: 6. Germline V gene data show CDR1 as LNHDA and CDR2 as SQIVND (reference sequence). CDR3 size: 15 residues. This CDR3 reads CASSLLAGGNNEQFF. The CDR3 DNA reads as TGTGCCAGTAGCCTCCTAGCGGGAGGCAACAATGAGCAGTTCTTC. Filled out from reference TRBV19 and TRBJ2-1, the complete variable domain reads DGGITQSPKYLFRKEGQNVTLSCEQNLNHDAMYWYRQDPGQGLRLIYYSQIVNDFQKGDIAEGYSVSREKKESFPLTVTSAQKNPTAFYLCASSLLAGGNNEQFFGPGTRLTVL.

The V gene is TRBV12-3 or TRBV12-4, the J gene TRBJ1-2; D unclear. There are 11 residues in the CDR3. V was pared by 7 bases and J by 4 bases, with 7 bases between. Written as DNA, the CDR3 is TGTGCCAGCACCGCCAGCTATGGCTACACCTTC. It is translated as CASTASYGYTF.

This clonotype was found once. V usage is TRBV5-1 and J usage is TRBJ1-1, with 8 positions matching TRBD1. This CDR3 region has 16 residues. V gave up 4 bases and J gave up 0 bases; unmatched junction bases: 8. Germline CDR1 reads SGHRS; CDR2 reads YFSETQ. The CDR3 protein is CASSLGQGLLNTEAFF. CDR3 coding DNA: TGCGCCAGCAGCCTCGGACAGGGCCTATTGAACACTGAAGCTTTCTTT.

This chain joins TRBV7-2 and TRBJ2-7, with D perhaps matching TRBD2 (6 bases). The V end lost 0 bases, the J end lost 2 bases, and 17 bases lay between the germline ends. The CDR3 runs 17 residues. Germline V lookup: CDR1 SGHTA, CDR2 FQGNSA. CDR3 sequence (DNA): TGTGCCAGCAGCTTAGCGCTAATGGCGGGACTGACCTACGAGCAGTACTTC. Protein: CASSLALMAGLTYEQYF.

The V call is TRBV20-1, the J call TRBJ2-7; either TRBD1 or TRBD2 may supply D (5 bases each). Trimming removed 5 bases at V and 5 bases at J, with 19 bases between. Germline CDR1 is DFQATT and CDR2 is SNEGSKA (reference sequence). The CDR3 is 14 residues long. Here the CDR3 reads CSAERDGIFHEQYF. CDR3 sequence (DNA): TGCAGTGCTGAGAGGGACGGAATATTCCACGAGCAGTACTTC.

The CDR3 nucleotides read TGCAGTGCTAGTGCGGGAACCTACAATGAGCAGTTCTTC. Translation: CSASAGTYNEQFF. The J gene is TRBJ2-1, the V gene TRBV20-1; D possibly corresponds to TRBD2 (6 bases). The CDR3 length is 13 residues. Germline V gene data show CDR1 as DFQATT and CDR2 as SNEGSKA (reference sequence). V was trimmed by 3 bases and J by 2 bases, leaving 8 bases between them.

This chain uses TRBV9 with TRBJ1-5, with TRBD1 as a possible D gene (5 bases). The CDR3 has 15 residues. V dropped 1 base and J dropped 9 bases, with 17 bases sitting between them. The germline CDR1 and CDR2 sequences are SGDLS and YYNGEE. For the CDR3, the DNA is TGTGCCAGCAGCGTATCACAGGACAAAAAAAGGCCCCAGCATTTT. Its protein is CASSVSQDKKRPQHF.